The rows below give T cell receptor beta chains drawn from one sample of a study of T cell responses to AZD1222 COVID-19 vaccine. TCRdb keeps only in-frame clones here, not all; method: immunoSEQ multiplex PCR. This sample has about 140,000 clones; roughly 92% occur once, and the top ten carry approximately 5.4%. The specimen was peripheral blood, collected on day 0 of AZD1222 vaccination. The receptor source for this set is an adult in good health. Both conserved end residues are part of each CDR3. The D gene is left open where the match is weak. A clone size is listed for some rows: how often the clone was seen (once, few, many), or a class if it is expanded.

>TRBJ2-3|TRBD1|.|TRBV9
TGTGCCAGCAGCGCCGGGACAGGGCTATCCGGGGATACGCAGTATTTT
CASSAGTGLSGDTQYF
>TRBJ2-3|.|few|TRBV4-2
TGTGCCAGCAGCCCGGGACCGAGTAAAGCCGATACGCAGTATTTT
CASSPGPSKADTQYF
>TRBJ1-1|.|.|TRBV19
TGTGCCAGTAGTATGGTCGGGGACACTGAAGCTTTCTTT
CASSMVGDTEAFF
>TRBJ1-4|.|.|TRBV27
TGTGCCAGCAGTTTAGCTCAGCGGGTGGAACTGTTTTTT
CASSLAQRVELFF
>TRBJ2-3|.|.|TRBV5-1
TGCGCCAGCAGCTTGGCTCAGTCTAGCACAGATACGCAGTATTTT
CASSLAQSSTDTQYF
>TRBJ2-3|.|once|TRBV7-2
TGTGCCAGCAGCTCCAGGTCGGCTAGCACAGATACGCAGTATTTT
CASSSRSASTDTQYF
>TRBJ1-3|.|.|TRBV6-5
TGTGCCAGCAGTTACTCGGACGGAGCTGGAAACACCATATATTTT
CASSYSDGAGNTIYF
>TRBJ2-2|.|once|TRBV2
TGTGCCAGCAGTCTTGAAACCGGGGCCTACACCGGGGAGCTGTTTTTT
CASSLETGAYTGELFF
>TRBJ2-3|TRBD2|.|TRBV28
TGTGCCAGCAGTTTAAGCGGGAGTGGGGATACGCAGTATTTT
CASSLSGSGDTQYF
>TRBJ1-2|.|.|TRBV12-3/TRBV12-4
TGTGCCAGCAGTTTTCCAGGGAGGTATGGCTACACCTTC
CASSFPGRYGYTF
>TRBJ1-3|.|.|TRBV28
TGTGCCAGCAGTGAGGGATTTGGAAACACCATATATTTT
CASSEGFGNTIYF
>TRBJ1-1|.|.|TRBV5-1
TGCGCCAGCAGCTTAGTTCAGGGGATGGTGAACACTGAAGCTTTCTTT
CASSLVQGMVNTEAFF
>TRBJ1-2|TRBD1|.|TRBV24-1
TGTGCCACCAGTGACCACCAGAGACAGGGCCCTCTCTATGGCTACACCTTC
CATSDHQRQGPLYGYTF
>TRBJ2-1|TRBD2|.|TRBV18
TGTGCCAGCTCACTACTAGCGGGGGGCCGTTACAATGAGCAGTTCTTC
CASSLLAGGRYNEQFF
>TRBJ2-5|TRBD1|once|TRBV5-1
TGCGCCAGCAGCGCCGGGACAGAAGAGACCCAGTACTTC
CASSAGTEETQYF
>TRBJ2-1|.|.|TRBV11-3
TGTGCCAGCAGCTTAGGTAGCGTTGACAATGAGCAGTTCTTC
CASSLGSVDNEQFF
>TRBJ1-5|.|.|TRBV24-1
TGTGCCACCAGCTCCAGTTTTAGCAATCAGCCCCAGCATTTT
CATSSSFSNQPQHF